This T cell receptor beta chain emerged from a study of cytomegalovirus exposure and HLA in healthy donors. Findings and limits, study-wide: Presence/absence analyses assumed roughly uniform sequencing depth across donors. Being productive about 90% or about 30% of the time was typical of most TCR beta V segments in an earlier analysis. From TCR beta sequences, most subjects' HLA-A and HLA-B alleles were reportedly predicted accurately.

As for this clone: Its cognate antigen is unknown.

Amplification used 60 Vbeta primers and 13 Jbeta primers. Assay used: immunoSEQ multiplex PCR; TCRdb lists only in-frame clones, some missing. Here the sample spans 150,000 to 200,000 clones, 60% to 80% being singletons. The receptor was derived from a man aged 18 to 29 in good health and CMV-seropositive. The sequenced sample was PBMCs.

CDR3 nucleotides: TGTGCCAGCAGCGTAGGAGGGACAGGTTTCCAAGAGACCCAGTACTTC. Its translation: CASSVGGTGFQETQYF. V usage is TRBV9 and J usage is TRBJ2-5; 8 nucleotides line up with TRBD1. CDR1 SGDLS and CDR2 YYNGEE come from the germline V gene. V trimming: 0 bases; J trimming: 1 base; junction bases outside the gene matches: 5. The CDR3 sequence is 16 residues long. Filled out from reference TRBV9 and TRBJ2-5, the complete variable domain reads DSGVTQTPKHLITATGQRVTLRCSPRSGDLSVYWYQQSLDQGLQFLIQYYNGEERAKGNILERFSAQQFPDLHSELNLSSLELGDSALYFCASSVGGTGFQETQYFGPGTRLLVL.